This TCR beta chain emerged from a study of blood T cell repertoires in COVID-19. Study summary: The samples span acute and convalescent COVID-19 from the United States, Italy and Spain. Sample material is recorded as cDNA or gDNA derived from T cells, B-cell-depleted T cells, or PBMCs.

The CDR3 is 15 amino acids. Germline CDR1 LNHDA, CDR2 SQIVND (reference sequence). With 6 bases clipped from V and 5 bases from J, the junction kept 10 bases outside the gene matches. Authors' methods: Nucleated cell number was recorded as an estimate derived from reference gene primer amplification. Libraries were prepared by immunoSEQ multiplex PCR; TCRdb keeps only in-frame clonotypes and omits some of them. The DNA was the basis for D and trimming; V, J and clone size are from that table. The repertoire has about 190,000 clones, around four fifths of them found once; the top ten carry under 15%. The TCR originated in a man aged 25-40 years with active or convalescent COVID-19. V usage is TRBV19 and J usage is TRBJ2-1; TRBD2 matches 7 bases. Sequencing was done on a sample of peripheral blood. The CDR3 region is CASSLLASGDNEQFF. The CDR3 DNA reads as TGTGCCAGTAGCCTTTTGGCTAGCGGAGACAATGAGCAGTTCTTC.